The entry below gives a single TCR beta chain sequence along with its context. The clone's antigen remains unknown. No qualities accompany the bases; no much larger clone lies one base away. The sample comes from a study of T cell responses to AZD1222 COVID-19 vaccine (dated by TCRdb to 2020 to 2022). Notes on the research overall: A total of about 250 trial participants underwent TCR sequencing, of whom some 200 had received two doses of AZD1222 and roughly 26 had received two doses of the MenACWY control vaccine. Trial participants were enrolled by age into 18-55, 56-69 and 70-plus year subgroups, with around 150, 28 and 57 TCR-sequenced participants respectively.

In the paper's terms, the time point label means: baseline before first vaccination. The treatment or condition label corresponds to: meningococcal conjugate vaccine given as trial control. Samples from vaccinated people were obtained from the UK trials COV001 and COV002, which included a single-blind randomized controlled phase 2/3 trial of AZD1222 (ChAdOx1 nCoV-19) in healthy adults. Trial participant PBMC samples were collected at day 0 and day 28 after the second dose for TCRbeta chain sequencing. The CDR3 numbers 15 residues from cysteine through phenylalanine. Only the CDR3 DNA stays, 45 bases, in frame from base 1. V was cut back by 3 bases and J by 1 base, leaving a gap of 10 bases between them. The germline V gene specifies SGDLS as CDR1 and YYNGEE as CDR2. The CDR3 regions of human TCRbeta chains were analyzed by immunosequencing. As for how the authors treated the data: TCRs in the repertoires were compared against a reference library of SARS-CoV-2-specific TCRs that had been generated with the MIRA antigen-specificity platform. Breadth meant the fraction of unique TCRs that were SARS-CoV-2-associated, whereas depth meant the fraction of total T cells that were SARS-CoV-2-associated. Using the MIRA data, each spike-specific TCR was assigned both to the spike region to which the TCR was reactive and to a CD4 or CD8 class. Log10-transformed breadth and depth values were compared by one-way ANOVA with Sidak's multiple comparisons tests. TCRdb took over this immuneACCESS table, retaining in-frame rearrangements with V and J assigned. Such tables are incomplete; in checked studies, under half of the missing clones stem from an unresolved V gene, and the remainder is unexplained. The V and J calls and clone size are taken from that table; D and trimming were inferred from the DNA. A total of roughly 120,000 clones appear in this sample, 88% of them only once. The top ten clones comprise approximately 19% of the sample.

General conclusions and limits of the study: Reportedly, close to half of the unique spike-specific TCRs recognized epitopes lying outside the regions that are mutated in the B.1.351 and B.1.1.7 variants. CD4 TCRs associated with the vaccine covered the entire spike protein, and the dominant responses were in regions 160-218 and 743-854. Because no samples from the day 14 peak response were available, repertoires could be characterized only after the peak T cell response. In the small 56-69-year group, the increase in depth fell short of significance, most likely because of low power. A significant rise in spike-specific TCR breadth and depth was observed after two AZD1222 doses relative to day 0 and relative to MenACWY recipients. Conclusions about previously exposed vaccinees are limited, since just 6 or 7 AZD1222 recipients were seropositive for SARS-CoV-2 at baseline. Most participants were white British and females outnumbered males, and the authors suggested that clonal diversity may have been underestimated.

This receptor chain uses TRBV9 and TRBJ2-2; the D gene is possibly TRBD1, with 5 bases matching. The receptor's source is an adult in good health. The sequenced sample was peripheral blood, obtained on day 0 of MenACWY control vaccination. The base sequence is TGTGCCAGCAGCGACCAGGGTCTGAACACCGGGGAGCTGTTTTTT. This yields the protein CASSDQGLNTGELFF. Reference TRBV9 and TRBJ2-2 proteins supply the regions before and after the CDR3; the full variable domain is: DSGVTQTPKHLITATGQRVTLRCSPRSGDLSVYWYQQSLDQGLQFLIQYYNGEERAKGNILERFSAQQFPDLHSELNLSSLELGDSALYFCASSDQGLNTGELFFGEGSRLTVL.